The 6 T cell receptor beta chains presented below share a single source sample, sequenced in a study of graft-versus-host responses after intestinal transplantation. Antigens of these TCRs are unknown. Sequenced by immunoSEQ multiplex PCR; TCRdb stores in-frame clones only, minus some. The profile shows approximately 92,000 clones, over 80% of them singletons. Sequences were derived from unstimulated CD8+ T cells sorted from spleen or lymph node cells, sampled before intestinal transplant. The receptors shown here come from a human donor who received an intestinal transplant.

The chain couples TRBV29-1 to TRBJ2-7; 9 nucleotides align to TRBD2. CDR1 SQVTM and CDR2 ANQGSEA come from the germline V gene. The length of the CDR3 is 16 residues. The junction had 9 bases not matched to a gene; V was cut back by 3 bases and J by 0 bases. CDR3 nucleotide sequence: TGCAGCGTTGAGGGGGTTAGCGGGAGAAGCTCCTACGAGCAGTACTTC. Protein: CSVEGVSGRSSYEQYF.

The rearrangement joins TRBV5-4 to TRBJ2-7; D unresolved. The CDR3 has 13 amino acids. The germline CDR1 and CDR2 sequences are SGHNT and YYREEE (reference sequence). Trimming took off 5 bases at V and 0 bases at J, with 9 bases between the two ends. In DNA, the CDR3 is TGTGCCAGCAGTTCGGAAAGCTCCTACGAGCAGTACTTC. Its translation is CASSSESSYEQYF.

The chain combines TRBV7-9 with TRBJ2-7; 8 bases are shared with TRBD2. Germline V gives CDR1 SEHNR, CDR2 FQNEAQ (reference sequence). The CDR3 totals 14 residues. V shed 5 bases and J 5 bases; nucleotides not matched to a gene: 8. The CDR3 sequence: CASSPREGSDEQYF. The CDR3 DNA reads as TGTGCCAGCAGCCCCCGGGAGGGTTCAGACGAGCAGTACTTC.

CDR3 in amino acids: CASSPLTGPNSPLHF. As DNA, the CDR3 is TGTGCCAGCTCACCTCTTACAGGGCCCAATTCACCCCTCCACTTT. J is TRBJ1-6 and V is TRBV18, with D maybe TRBD1 (6 bases). V gave up 3 bases and J gave up 7 bases, with 13 bases separating them. The length of the CDR3 is 15 residues. The germline CDR1 and CDR2 sequences are KGHSH and LQKENI.

CDR3 amino acids: CASRNGQESINGNEKLFF. CDR3 nucleotides: TGTGCCAGCAGAAATGGACAGGAATCTATTAACGGGAATGAAAAACTGTTTTTT. The V call is TRBV19, the J call TRBJ1-4; 7 nucleotides match TRBD1. CDR3 size: 18 residues. Germline V gene sequence: CDR1 LNHDA, CDR2 SQIVND (reference sequence). V shed 9 bases and J 5 bases; nucleotides not matched to a gene: 21.

The chain has TRBV6-5 and TRBJ1-5; no clear D. V was cut by 0 bases and J by 5 bases, with 5 bases left in between. In germline, CDR1 is MNHEY, CDR2 SVGAGI. CDR3 size: 13 residues. CDR3 region: CASSYSDDQPQHF. CDR3 coding DNA: TGTGCCAGCAGTTACTCCGACGATCAGCCCCAGCATTTT.